This T cell receptor (beta chain) stems from a study of cytomegalovirus exposure and HLA in healthy donors. Study-level findings and limits: A later analysis found common viral pathogens apparently linked to several of the most significant clusters. In an earlier analysis, about 90% or about 30%: the productive usage of most TCR beta V segments. Most subjects had HLA-A and HLA-B alleles reportedly predicted accurately by TCR beta sequences.

This PCR relied on a set of 60 Vbeta primers and 13 Jbeta primers. Repertoires were generated with immunoSEQ multiplex PCR, while TCRdb's copy carries only in-frame clones and drops some. Of about 89,000 clones in the sample, 65% to 80% were seen once. This clone has a handful of counts. Antigen specificity is unknown. The same CDR3 is also encoded by other DNA sequences in this sample. The sequencing sample was made of PBMCs. The receptor's source is a man aged 30 to 39 in good health and CMV-seropositive.

The CDR3 DNA follows: TGCGCCAGCAGCCAAGATCCCGGGACAGGGGGCTACGAGCAGTACTTC. This gives the protein CASSQDPGTGGYEQYF. The chain couples TRBV4-3 to TRBJ2-7; 11 bases fit TRBD1. V dropped 0 bases and J dropped 3; count of bases not matched to a gene: 4. The germline V gene encodes CDR1 LGHNA and CDR2 YSLEER. The CDR3 covers 16 residues.